The 29 T cell receptor beta chains below come from one sample, sequenced in a study of T cell responses to AZD1222 COVID-19 vaccine. Profiling relied on immunoSEQ multiplex PCR, and the TCRdb table lists in-frame clones only, not all of them. There are fewer than 90,000 clones in the sample; about 82% occur only once, and 5.6% lies in the top ten. Here the sequenced sample was peripheral blood, taken 28 days after the second AZD1222 dose. The source of these receptors is an adult who received the AZD1222 COVID-19 vaccine.

The chain has TRBV30 and TRBJ2-1; 7 positions match TRBD2. Germline V gene data show CDR1 as GTSNPN and CDR2 as SVGIG (reference sequence). The length of the CDR3 is 15 residues. V trimming: 0 bases; J trimming: 8 bases; junction bases outside the gene matches: 10. CDR3 coding DNA: TGTGCCTGGAGTGTTGGGAGCGGGGTAGGCGATGAGCAGTTCTTC. Translating it yields CAWSVGSGVGDEQFF.

The chain is built from TRBV6-5 and TRBJ1-2; TRBD1 matches at 8 bases. The V gene end was trimmed by 0 bases and the J gene end by 4 bases; junction bases not matched to a gene: 7. Germline lookup yields CDR1 MNHEY and CDR2 SVGAGI. The CDR3 has 16 residues. The CDR3 here is CASSYSIVGQAYGYTF. CDR3 bases: TGTGCCAGCAGTTACTCTATCGTGGGACAGGCCTATGGCTACACCTTC.

The chain carries TRBV7-2 and TRBJ2-5; 11 nucleotides agree with TRBD1. Losses at the gene ends were 5 bases for V and 4 bases for J; bases not matched to a gene: 3. Germline V gives CDR1 SGHTA, CDR2 FQGNSA. CDR3 size: 14 residues. For the CDR3, the DNA is TGTGCCAGCAGCGGGGACAGGGGGGGAGAGACCCAGTACTTC. It translates to CASSGDRGGETQYF.

The rearrangement uses TRBV12-2 and TRBJ2-7; the D call in the table, TRBD2, was not verified against the DNA. TRBV12-2 counts as a pseudogene. The CDR3 loop spans 16 amino acids. Written as DNA, the CDR3 is TGTGCAAGTCGCTTAGTGGGACTAGCGGGAGGCCACGAGCAGTACTTC. Translation gives CASRLVGLAGGHEQYF.

The gene calls are TRBV5-4 and TRBJ2-1, with 9 nucleotides matching TRBD2. Germline V gives CDR1 SGHNT, CDR2 YYREEE (reference sequence). The CDR3 is 15 amino acids. Unmatched junction bases numbered 13, after V lost 5 bases and J lost 10 bases. In nucleotides, the CDR3 is TGTGCCAGCAGATCCCTGGTAGCGGGAGAGGGGGAGCAGTTCTTC. Protein sequence: CASRSLVAGEGEQFF.

This clone came up once. The chain employs TRBV9 and TRBJ1-3; weak D call: TRBD1 (5 bases). Germline CDR1 and CDR2: SGDLS and YYNGEE. CDR3 length: 17 residues. Between the trimmed V and J ends, which lost 0 bases and 0 bases, there was a span of 13 bases. CDR3 in amino acids: CASSVASGTDSGNTIYF. Here the CDR3 DNA reads TGTGCCAGCAGCGTAGCTTCAGGGACCGACTCTGGAAACACCATATATTTT.

This clone has a single count. V gene TRBV28 combines with J gene TRBJ2-7; weak D call: TRBD1 (6 bases). Trimming took 7 bases from V and 1 from J, leaving 14 bases between them. The CDR3 has 14 residues. The germline V gene has CDR1 MDHEN and CDR2 SYDVKM. Written as DNA, the CDR3 is TGTGCCAGCATCGAGGGAACAGGGTCCTACGAGCAGTACTTC. Amino acid sequence: CASIEGTGSYEQYF. The full variable domain, with the rest looked up from reference TRBV28 and TRBJ2-7, is DVKVTQSSRYLVKRTGEKVFLECVQDMDHENMFWYRQDPGLGLRLIYFSYDVKMKEKGDIPEGYSVSREKKERFSLILESASTNQTSMYLCASIEGTGSYEQYFGPGTRLTVT.

This clone occurred once. This rearrangement joins TRBV10-1 to TRBJ2-3; 7 positions agree with TRBD1. Trimming removed 7 bases from V and 4 bases from J; junction bases left unmatched: 5. The CDR3 loop spans 13 amino acids. Per the germline V gene, CDR1 is WNHNN and CDR2 is SYGVQD (reference sequence). CDR3 in DNA: TGCGCCAGCACCCGAGGGGGCGCAGATACGCAGTATTTT. Protein sequence: CASTRGGADTQYF.

The chain joins TRBV30 to TRBJ1-4; a possible D gene is TRBD1 (5 bases). The germline V gene encodes CDR1 GTSNPN and CDR2 SVGIG (reference sequence). The CDR3 is 15 amino acids. Trimming took 2 bases from V and 10 from J, leaving 20 bases between them. CDR3 in DNA: TGTGCCTGGAGTTTACCGGGACTCCGTGGCGGAAAACTGTTTTTT. Protein sequence: CAWSLPGLRGGKLFF.

The chain combines TRBV25-1 with TRBJ2-7; no clear D gene. The ends were cut back, 0 bases at V and 6 bases at J, with 6 bases in the middle. CDR3 length: 12 amino acids. CDR1 MGHDK and CDR2 SYGVNS come from the germline V gene. The CDR3, as DNA: TGTGCCAGCAGTGAATACAACCGCGAGCAGTACTTC. Protein sequence: CASSEYNREQYF.

This chain links TRBV5-4 with TRBJ1-3; no reliable D call. This CDR3 region has 14 residues. Germline CDR1 reads SGHNT; CDR2 reads YYREEE (reference sequence). V was clipped by 0 bases and J by 3 bases, with 7 bases between them. Written as DNA, the CDR3 is TGTGCCAGCAGCTTGGCGGGGAGTGGAAACACCATATATTTT. Translating it yields CASSLAGSGNTIYF.

The chain is built from TRBV7-9 and TRBJ2-3; D unclear. The germline gives CDR1 SEHNR, CDR2 FQNEAQ (reference sequence). Between the trimmed V and J ends, which lost 4 bases and 7 bases, there was a span of 6 bases. The CDR3 has 11 residues. CDR3 amino acids: CASSSGHTQYF. CDR3 sequence (DNA): TGTGCCAGCAGCTCCGGCCATACGCAGTATTTT.

The rearrangement uses TRBV6-2 or TRBV6-3 and TRBJ1-6; TRBD1 might be the D (5 bases). This CDR3 is 14 amino acids long. Germline values: CDR1 MNHEY, CDR2 SVGEGT. The ends were cut back, 0 bases at V and 6 bases at J, with 6 bases in the middle. The CDR3 DNA reads TGTGCCAGCAGTTACTCGGGGCCTAATTCACCCCTCCACTTT. This translates into CASSYSGPNSPLHF.

J is TRBJ2-1 and V is TRBV5-1, with D perhaps TRBD1 (5 bases). Trimming pared 0 bases from V and 7 bases from J, leaving 11 bases between. CDR1 is SGHRS and CDR2 is YFSETQ in the germline V gene. There are 14 residues in the CDR3. Here the CDR3 reads CASSLASGLNEQFF. The CDR3 coding sequence is TGCGCCAGCAGCTTGGCCTCAGGGTTGAATGAGCAGTTCTTC.

The rearrangement links TRBV9 to TRBJ2-2; D unclear. The CDR3 spans 14 residues. The germline V gene has CDR1 SGDLS and CDR2 YYNGEE. The V and J ends lost 0 bases and 6 bases respectively, with 9 bases between them. The CDR3 is CASSVARLAGELFF. The CDR3 region has the DNA TGTGCCAGCAGCGTAGCCCGGCTGGCCGGGGAGCTGTTTTTT.

V usage is TRBV6-2 or TRBV6-3 and J usage is TRBJ2-1; 9 positions match TRBD2. In germline, CDR1 is MNHEY, CDR2 SVGEGT. Trimming took 4 bases from V and 4 from J; bases not matched to a gene: 8. The CDR3 is made up of 16 amino acids. The CDR3 nucleotides are TGTGCCAGCAGTTCTCCTGGGACTAGCCTTTACAATGAGCAGTTCTTC. Amino acids: CASSSPGTSLYNEQFF.

This rearrangement joins TRBV7-9 to TRBJ1-2, with unresolved D. Germline loops: CDR1 SEHNR, CDR2 FQNEAQ (reference sequence). The V and J ends lost 1 base and 8 bases respectively, with 11 bases between them. This CDR3 contains 13 residues. CDR3 loop: CASSLGAEMGYTF. CDR3 DNA: TGTGCCAGCAGCTTAGGCGCCGAGATGGGCTACACCTTC.

V and J are TRBV11-3 and TRBJ1-2, with a possible D match to TRBD1 (5 bases). CDR1 and CDR2 (germline): SGHNT, YENEEA. This CDR3 has 12 residues. V lost 1 base and J lost 6, with 6 bases in between. CDR3 protein: CASSLGGDGYTF. In DNA form, the CDR3 reads TGTGCCAGCAGCTTAGGAGGGGATGGCTACACCTTC.

The V call is TRBV10-1, the J call TRBJ2-3; no clear D gene. This CDR3 is built from 12 residues. Germline V CDR1 and CDR2: WNHNN, SYGVQD (reference sequence). The germline V and J ends were trimmed by 2 bases and 5 bases, with 5 bases remaining between them. The CDR3 region has the DNA TGCGCCAGCAGTGAGGGGCGAGATACGCAGTATTTT. Amino acid sequence: CASSEGRDTQYF.

This clone was seen just once. This rearrangement joins TRBV19 to TRBJ2-2; D is possibly TRBD2 (6 bases). The CDR3 consists of 14 residues. The germline V gene has CDR1 LNHDA and CDR2 SQIVND (reference sequence). Between the trimmed V and J ends, which lost 8 bases and 1 base, there was a span of 11 bases. The CDR3 nucleotides are TGTGCCAGTCTGGGGAGGAGGAACACCGGGGAGCTGTTTTTT. Translated: CASLGRRNTGELFF.

The J gene is TRBJ1-1, the V gene TRBV28; D possibly corresponds to TRBD1 (6 bases). V lost 6 bases to trimming and J lost 8 bases, with 13 bases between them. This CDR3 spans 12 amino acids. Germline CDR1 reads MDHEN; CDR2 reads SYDVKM. CDR3 DNA: TGTGCCAGCAGCCTGATGGACAGAGAAGCTTTCTTT. Translation gives CASSLMDREAFF.

The chain recombines TRBV7-2 with TRBJ1-5; D not resolved. Trimming pared 5 bases from V and 7 bases from J, leaving 9 bases between. The CDR3 is 12 amino acids. CDR1 and CDR2 from the germline V gene are SGHTA and FQGNSA. The CDR3 DNA reads as TGTGCCAGCAGCCACGTAGGGCAGCCCCAGCATTTT. It specifies CASSHVGQPQHF.

The chain couples TRBV6-5 to TRBJ2-1; TRBD2 agrees at 7 bases. The CDR3 runs 12 residues. The V segment lost 8 bases and the J segment 9 bases; nucleotides outside the gene matches: 7. Germline V gene sequence: CDR1 MNHEY, CDR2 SVGAGI. The CDR3 coding sequence is TGTGCCAGCCTGGCAGGGAGGGGTGAGCAGTTCTTC. Translating gives CASLAGRGEQFF.

The chain uses TRBV10-3 and TRBJ2-1, with 9 nucleotides matching TRBD2. With 6 bases clipped from V and 0 bases from J, the junction kept 3 bases outside the gene matches. The CDR3 is made up of 15 amino acids. Germline V gene data show CDR1 as ENHRY and CDR2 as SYGVKD. Written as DNA, the CDR3 is TGTGCCATCAGCTATAGCGGGAGCTCCTACAATGAGCAGTTCTTC. This codes for CAISYSGSSYNEQFF.

This chain links TRBV28 with TRBJ1-1; D unresolved. Germline CDR1 reads MDHEN; CDR2 reads SYDVKM. V was clipped by 2 bases and J by 1 base, with 5 bases between them. The CDR3 is made up of 13 amino acids. In DNA, the CDR3 is TGTGCCAGCAGTTTACCACGGAACACTGAAGCTTTCTTT. Translated, it gives CASSLPRNTEAFF.

CDR3 bases: TGTGCCAGCAGCCCTCCCATCTCTGGAAACACCATATATTTT. It specifies CASSPPISGNTIYF. This chain links TRBV3-1 (or the pseudogene TRBV3-2) with TRBJ1-3; D remains unclear. The ends were cut back, 4 bases at V and 0 bases at J, with 7 bases in the middle. From germline, CDR1 is LGHDT and CDR2 YNNKEL (reference sequence). This CDR3 is built from 14 residues.

The chain is built from TRBV6-5 and TRBJ1-5; perhaps TRBD1 as D (6 bases). The CDR3 is made up of 12 amino acids. Germline V gives CDR1 MNHEY, CDR2 SVGAGI. V lost 8 bases, J lost 6 bases, and 11 bases lay in between. The CDR3 loop is CASSQGGQPQHF. CDR3 nucleotides: TGTGCCAGCTCACAGGGCGGTCAGCCCCAGCATTTT.

The chain carries TRBV7-8 and TRBJ2-2, with 9 nucleotides matching TRBD1. The CDR3 loop spans 18 amino acids. Germline loops: CDR1 SGHVS, CDR2 FQNEAQ. Trimming at V came to 0 bases and at J to 6 bases, leaving 11 bases not matched to a gene. CDR3 bases: TGTGCCAGCAGCTTAGCGTCTAGACAGGGGGTATTGCCCGGGGAGCTGTTTTTT. It specifies CASSLASRQGVLPGELFF.

The CDR3 loop is CASSDGTRRGASSYNEQFF. The DNA of the CDR3 is TGTGCCAGCAGCGACGGGACTAGGCGGGGGGCCAGCTCCTACAATGAGCAGTTCTTC. The chain has TRBV5-4 and TRBJ2-1; 8 bases are shared with TRBD2. Germline loops: CDR1 SGHNT, CDR2 YYREEE (reference sequence). The V and J ends lost 4 bases and 0 bases, in that order; junction bases with no gene match: 15. CDR3 length: 19 residues.